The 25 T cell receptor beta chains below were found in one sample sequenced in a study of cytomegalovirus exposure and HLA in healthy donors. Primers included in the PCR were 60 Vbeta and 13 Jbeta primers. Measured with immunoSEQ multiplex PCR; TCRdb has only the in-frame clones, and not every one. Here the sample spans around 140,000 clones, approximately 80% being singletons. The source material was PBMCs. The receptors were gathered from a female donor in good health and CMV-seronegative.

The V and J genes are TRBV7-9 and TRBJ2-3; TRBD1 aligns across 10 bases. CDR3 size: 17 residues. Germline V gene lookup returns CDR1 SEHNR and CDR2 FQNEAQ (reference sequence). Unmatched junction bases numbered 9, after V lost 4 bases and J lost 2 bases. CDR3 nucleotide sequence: TGTGCCAGCAGCTCAGGGACAGGGGTACCTCACACAGATACGCAGTATTTT. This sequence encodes CASSSGTGVPHTDTQYF.

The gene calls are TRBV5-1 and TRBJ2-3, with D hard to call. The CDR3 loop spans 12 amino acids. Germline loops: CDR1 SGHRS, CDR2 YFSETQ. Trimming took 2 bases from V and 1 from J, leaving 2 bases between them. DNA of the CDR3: TGCGCCAGCAGCTTCGGCACAGATACGCAGTATTTT. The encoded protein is CASSFGTDTQYF.

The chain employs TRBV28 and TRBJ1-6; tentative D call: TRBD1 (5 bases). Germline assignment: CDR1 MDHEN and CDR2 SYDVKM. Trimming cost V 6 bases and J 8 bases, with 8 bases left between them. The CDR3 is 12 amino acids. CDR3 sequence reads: CASRLRDSPLHF. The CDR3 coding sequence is TGTGCCAGCAGGCTCAGGGATTCACCCCTCCACTTT. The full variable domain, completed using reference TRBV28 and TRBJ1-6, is DVKVTQSSRYLVKRTGEKVFLECVQDMDHENMFWYRQDPGLGLRLIYFSYDVKMKEKGDIPEGYSVSREKKERFSLILESASTNQTSMYLCASRLRDSPLHFGNGTRLTVT.

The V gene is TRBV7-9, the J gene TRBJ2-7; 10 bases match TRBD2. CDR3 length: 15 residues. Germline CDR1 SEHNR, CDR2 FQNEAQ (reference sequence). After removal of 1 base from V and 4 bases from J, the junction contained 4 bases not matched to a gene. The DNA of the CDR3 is TGTGCCAGCAGCTTAGTGGCTAGCGGGAGATACGAGCAGTACTTC. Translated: CASSLVASGRYEQYF.

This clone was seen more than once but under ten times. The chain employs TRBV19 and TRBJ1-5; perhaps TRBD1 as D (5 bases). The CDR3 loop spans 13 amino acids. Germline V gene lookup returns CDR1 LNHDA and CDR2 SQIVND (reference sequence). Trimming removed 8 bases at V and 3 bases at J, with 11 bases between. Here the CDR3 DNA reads TGTGCCAGTCACAGACAGATCAATCAGCCCCAGCATTTT. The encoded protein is CASHRQINQPQHF.

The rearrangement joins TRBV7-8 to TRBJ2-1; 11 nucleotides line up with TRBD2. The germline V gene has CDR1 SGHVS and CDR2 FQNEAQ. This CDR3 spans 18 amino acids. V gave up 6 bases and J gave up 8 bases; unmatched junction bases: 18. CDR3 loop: CASRPRRRPLAGGDEQFF. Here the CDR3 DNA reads TGTGCCAGCAGACCAAGAAGGAGGCCTTTAGCGGGAGGGGATGAGCAGTTCTTC.

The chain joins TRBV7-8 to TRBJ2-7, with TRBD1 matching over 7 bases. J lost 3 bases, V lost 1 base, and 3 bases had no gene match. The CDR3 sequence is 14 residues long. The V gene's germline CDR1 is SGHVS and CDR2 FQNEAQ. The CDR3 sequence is CASSLGRTGYEQYF. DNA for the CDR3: TGTGCCAGCAGCTTAGGAAGGACAGGCTACGAGCAGTACTTC. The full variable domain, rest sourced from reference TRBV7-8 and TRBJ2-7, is GAGVSQSPRYKVAKRGQDVALRCDPISGHVSLFWYQQALGQGPEFLTYFQNEAQLDKSGLPSDRFFAERPEGSVSTLKIQRTQQEDSAVYLCASSLGRTGYEQYFGPGTRLTVT.

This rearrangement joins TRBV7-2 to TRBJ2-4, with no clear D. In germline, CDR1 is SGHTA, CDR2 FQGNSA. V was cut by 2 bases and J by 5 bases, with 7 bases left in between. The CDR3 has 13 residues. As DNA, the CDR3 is TGTGCCAGCAGCTTAAACTCCCAAAACATTCAGTACTTC. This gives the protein CASSLNSQNIQYF.

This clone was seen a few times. The CDR3 region has the DNA TGTGCCAGCAGTGCCGGGACTAGCGGGAATCCTTGGGCCTACGAGCAGTACTTC. It codes for CASSAGTSGNPWAYEQYF. V gene TRBV6-1 combines with J gene TRBJ2-7; 13 positions agree with TRBD2. This CDR3 region has 18 residues. Germline trimming cut 4 bases from V and 2 bases from J; bases unmatched to any gene: 11. Germline CDR1 is MNHNS and CDR2 is SASEGT.

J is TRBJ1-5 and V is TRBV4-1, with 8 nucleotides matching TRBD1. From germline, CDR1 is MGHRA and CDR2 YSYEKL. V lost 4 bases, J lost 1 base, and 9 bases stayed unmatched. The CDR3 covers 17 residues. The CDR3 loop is CASSPEETGGSNQPQHF. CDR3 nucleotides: TGCGCCAGCAGCCCCGAAGAAACAGGGGGAAGCAATCAGCCCCAGCATTTT.

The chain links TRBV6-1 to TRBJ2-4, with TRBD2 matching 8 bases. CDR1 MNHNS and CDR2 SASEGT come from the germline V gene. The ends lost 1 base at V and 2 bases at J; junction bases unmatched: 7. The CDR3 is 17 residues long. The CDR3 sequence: CASSEVRERGTKNIQYF. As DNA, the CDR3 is TGTGCCAGCAGTGAAGTTAGGGAGCGGGGGACCAAAAACATTCAGTACTTC.

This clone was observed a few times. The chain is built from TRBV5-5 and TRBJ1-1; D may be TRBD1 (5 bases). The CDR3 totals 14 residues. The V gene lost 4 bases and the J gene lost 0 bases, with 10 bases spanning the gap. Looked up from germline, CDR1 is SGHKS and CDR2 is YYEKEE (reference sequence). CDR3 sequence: CASSIRDLNTEAFF. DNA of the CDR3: TGTGCCAGCAGCATCCGGGACTTGAACACTGAAGCTTTCTTT.

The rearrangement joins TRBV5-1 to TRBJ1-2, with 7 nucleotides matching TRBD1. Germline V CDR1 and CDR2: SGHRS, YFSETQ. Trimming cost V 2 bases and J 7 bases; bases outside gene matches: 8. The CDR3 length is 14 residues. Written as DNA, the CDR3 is TGCGCCAGCAGCTTTAACAGGGGCGTCGGTGGCTACACCTTC. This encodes CASSFNRGVGGYTF. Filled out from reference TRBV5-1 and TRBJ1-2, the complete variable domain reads KAGVTQTPRYLIKTRGQQVTLSCSPISGHRSVSWYQQTPGQGLQFLFEYFSETQRNKGNFPGRFSGRQFSNSRSEMNVSTLELGDSALYLCASSFNRGVGGYTFGSGTRLTVV.

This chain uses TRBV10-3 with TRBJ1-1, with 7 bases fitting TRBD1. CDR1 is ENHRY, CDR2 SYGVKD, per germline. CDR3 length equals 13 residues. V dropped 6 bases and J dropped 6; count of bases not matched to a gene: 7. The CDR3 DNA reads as TGTGCCATCAGCAGGGGGGTTGGCGCTGAAGCTTTCTTT. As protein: CAISRGVGAEAFF.

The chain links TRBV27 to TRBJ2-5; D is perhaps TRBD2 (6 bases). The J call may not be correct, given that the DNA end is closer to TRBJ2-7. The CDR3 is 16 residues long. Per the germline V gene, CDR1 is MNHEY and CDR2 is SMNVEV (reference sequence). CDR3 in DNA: TGTGCCAGCAGCTTCCTAGCGCCGAGATACCCCTACGAGCAGTACTTC. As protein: CASSFLAPRYPYEQYF.

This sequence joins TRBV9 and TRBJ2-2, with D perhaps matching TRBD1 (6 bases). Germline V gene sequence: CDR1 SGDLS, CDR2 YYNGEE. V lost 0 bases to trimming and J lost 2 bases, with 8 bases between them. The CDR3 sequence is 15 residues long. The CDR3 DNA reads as TGTGCCAGCAGCGTAGATGGGACAAACACCGGGGAGCTGTTTTTT. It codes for CASSVDGTNTGELFF. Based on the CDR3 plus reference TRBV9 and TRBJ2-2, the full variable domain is DSGVTQTPKHLITATGQRVTLRCSPRSGDLSVYWYQQSLDQGLQFLIQYYNGEERAKGNILERFSAQQFPDLHSELNLSSLELGDSALYFCASSVDGTNTGELFFGEGSRLTVL.

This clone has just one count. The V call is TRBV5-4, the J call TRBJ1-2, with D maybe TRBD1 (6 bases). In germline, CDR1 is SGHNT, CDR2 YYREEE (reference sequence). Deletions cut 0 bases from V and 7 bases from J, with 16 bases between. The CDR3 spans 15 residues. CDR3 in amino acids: CASSLARGQGGGYTF. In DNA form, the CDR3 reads TGTGCCAGCAGCTTGGCCAGGGGCCAGGGTGGTGGCTACACCTTC. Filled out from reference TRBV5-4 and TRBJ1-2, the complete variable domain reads ETGVTQSPTHLIKTRGQQVTLRCSSQSGHNTVSWYQQALGQGPQFIFQYYREEENGRGNFPPRFSGLQFPNYSSELNVNALELDDSALYLCASSLARGQGGGYTFGSGTRLTVV.

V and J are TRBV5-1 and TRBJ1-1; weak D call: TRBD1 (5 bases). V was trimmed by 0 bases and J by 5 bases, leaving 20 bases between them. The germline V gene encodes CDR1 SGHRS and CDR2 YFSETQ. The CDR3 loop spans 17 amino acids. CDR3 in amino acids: CASSLAGSGPGGTEAFF. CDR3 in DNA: TGCGCCAGCAGCTTGGCTGGTTCGGGGCCGGGAGGGACTGAAGCTTTCTTT.

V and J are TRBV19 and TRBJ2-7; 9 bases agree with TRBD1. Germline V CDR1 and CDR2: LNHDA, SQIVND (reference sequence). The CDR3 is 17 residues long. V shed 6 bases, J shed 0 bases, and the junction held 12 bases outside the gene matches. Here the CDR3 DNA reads TGTGCCAGTAGCCGATTGATCGGACAGGGGAGCTCCTACGAGCAGTACTTC. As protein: CASSRLIGQGSSYEQYF.

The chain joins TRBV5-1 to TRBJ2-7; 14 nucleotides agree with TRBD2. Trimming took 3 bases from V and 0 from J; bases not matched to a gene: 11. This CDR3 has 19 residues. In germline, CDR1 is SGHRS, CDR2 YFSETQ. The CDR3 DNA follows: TGCGCCAGCAGCTCAGCCTCGGGACTAGCGGGAGTGGGCTCCTACGAGCAGTACTTC. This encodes CASSSASGLAGVGSYEQYF.

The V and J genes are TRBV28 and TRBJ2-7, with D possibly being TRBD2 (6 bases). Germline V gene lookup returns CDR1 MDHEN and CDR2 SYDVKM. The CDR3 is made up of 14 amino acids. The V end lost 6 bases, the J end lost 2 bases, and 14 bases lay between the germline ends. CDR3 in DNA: TGTGCCAGCAGCGCACTGGGGGAGGCCTACGAGCAGTACTTC. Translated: CASSALGEAYEQYF.

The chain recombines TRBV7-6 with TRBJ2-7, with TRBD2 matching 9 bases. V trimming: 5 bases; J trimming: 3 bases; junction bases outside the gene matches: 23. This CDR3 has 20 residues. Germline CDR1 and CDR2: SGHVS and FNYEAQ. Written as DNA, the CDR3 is TGTGCCAGCAGCGCCGAGCCGGGACTAGCCCTACACCCGACTATCTACGAGCAGTACTTC. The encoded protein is CASSAEPGLALHPTIYEQYF.

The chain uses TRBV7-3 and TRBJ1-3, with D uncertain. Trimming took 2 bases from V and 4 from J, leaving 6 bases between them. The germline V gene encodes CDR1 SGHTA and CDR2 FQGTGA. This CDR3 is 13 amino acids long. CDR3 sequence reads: CASSLHSGNTIYF. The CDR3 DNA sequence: TGTGCCAGCAGCTTACATTCAGGAAACACCATATATTTT.

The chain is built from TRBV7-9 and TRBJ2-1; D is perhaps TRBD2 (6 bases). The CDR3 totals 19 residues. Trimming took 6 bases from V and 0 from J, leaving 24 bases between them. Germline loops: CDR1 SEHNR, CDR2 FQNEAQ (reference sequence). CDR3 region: CASSLPGLAPKSSYNEQFF. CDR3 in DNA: TGTGCCAGCAGTTTGCCCGGGCTAGCGCCAAAGAGCTCCTACAATGAGCAGTTCTTC.

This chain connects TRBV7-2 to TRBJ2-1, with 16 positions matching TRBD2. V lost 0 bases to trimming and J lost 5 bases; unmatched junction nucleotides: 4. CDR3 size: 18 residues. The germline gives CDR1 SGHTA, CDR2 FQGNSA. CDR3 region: CASSLAGLAGGGNNEQFF. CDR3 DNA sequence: TGTGCCAGCAGCTTAGCGGGACTAGCGGGGGGGGGAAACAATGAGCAGTTCTTC.